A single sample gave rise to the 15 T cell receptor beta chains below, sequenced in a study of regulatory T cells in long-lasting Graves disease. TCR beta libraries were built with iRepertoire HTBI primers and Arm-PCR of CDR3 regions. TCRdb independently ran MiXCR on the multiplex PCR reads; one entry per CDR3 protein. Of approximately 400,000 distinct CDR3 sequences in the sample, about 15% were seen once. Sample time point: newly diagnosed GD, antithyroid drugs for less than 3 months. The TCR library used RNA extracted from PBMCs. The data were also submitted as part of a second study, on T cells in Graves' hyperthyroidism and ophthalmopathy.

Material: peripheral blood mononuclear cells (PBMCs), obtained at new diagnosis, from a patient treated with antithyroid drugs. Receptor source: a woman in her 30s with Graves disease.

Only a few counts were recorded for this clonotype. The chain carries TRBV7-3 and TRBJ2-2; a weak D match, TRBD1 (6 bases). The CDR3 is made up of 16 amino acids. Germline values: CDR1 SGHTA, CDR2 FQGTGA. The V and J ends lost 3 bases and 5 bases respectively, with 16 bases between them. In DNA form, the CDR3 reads TGTGCCAGCAGCTTGATCAGGGGTTCAAGGACCGGGGAGCTGTTTTTT. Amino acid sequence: CASSLIRGSRTGELFF.

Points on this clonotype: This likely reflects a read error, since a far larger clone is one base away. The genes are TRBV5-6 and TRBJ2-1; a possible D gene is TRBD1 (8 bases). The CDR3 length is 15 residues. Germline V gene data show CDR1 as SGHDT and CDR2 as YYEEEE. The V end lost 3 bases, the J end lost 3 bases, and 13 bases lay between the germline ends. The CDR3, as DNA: TGTGCCAGCAGCTGGGAGGGACAGGTCTACAATGAGCAGTTCTTC. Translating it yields CASSWEGQVYNEQFF.

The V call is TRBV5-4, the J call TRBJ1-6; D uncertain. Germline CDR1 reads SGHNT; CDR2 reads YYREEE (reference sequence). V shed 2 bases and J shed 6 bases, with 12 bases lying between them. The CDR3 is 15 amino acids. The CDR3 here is CASSLSRSANSPLHF. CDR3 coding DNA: TGTGCCAGCAGCTTATCCCGGTCGGCTAATTCACCCCTCCACTTT.

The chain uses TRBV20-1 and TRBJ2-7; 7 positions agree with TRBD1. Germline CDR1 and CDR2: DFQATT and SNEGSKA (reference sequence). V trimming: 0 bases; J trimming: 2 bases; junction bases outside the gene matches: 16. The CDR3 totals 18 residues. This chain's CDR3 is CSARDSPSGRGRPYEQYF. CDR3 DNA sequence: TGCAGTGCTAGAGATTCCCCCTCAGGCAGGGGGAGACCCTACGAGCAGTACTTC.

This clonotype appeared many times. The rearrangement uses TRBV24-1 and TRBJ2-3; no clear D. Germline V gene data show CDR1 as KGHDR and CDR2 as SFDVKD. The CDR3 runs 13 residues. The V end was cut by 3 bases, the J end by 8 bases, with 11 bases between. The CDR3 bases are TGTGCCACCAGTGATCAAGGGAAAGGTACGCAGTATTTT. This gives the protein CATSDQGKGTQYF.

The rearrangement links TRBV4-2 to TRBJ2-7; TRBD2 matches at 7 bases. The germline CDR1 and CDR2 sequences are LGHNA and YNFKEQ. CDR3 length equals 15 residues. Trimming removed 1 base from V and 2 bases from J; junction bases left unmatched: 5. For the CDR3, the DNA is TGTGCCAGCAGCCAAGTAAGGGCGGGAGCCTACGAGCAGTACTTC. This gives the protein CASSQVRAGAYEQYF.

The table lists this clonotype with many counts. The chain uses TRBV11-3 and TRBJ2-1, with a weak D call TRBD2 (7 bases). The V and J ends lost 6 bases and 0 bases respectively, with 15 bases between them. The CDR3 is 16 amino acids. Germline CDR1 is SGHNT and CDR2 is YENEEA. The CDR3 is CASSLGGGGSYNEQFF. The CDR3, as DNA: TGTGCCAGCAGTCTGGGGGGCGGGGGCTCCTACAATGAGCAGTTCTTC.

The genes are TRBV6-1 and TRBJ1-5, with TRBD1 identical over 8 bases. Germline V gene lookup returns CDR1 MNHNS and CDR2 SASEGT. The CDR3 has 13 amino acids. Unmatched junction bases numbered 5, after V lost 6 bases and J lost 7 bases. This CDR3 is CASRDRGFQPQHF. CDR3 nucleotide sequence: TGTGCCAGCAGAGACAGGGGCTTCCAGCCCCAGCATTTT.

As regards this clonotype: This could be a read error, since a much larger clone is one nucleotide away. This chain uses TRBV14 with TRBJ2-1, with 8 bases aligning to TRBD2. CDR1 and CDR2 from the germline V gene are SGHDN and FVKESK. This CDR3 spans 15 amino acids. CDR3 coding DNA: TGTGCCAGCTGCCAAGAGGTGTTGAGCGGGAGTGAGCAGTTCTTC. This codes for CASCQEVLSGSEQFF.

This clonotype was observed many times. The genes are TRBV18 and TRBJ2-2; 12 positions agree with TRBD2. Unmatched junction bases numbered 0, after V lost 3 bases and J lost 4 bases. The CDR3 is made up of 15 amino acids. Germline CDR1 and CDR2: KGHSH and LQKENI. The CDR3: CASSPGLAGTGELFF. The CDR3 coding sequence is TGTGCCAGCTCACCGGGACTAGCGGGCACCGGGGAGCTGTTTTTT.

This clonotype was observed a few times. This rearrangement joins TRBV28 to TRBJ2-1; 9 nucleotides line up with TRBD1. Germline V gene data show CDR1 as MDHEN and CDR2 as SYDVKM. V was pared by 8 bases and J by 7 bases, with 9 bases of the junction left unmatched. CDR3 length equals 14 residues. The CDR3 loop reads CASGEQGAVNEQFF. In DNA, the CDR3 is TGTGCCAGCGGCGAACAGGGGGCTGTAAATGAGCAGTTCTTC.

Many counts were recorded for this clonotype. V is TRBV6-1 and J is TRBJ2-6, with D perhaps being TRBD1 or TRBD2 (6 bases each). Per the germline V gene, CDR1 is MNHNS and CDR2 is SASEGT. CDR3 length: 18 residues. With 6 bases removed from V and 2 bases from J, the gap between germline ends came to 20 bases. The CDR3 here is CASRRGAGAYAGANVLTF. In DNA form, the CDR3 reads TGTGCCAGCAGGAGGGGGGCAGGGGCGTATGCTGGGGCCAACGTCCTGACTTTC.

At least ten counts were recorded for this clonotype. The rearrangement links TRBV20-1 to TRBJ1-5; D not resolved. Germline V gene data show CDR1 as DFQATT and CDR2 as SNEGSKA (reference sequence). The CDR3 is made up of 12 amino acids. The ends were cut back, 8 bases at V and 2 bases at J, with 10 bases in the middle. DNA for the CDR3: TGCAGTCCTGATCTAGGCAATCAGCCCCAGCATTTT. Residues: CSPDLGNQPQHF.

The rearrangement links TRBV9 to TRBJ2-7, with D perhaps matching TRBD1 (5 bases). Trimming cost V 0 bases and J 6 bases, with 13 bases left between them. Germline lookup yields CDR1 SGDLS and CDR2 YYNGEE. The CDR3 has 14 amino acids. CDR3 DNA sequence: TGTGCCAGCAGCGTAGCCAGGGAAGCCGGCGAGCAGTACTTC. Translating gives CASSVAREAGEQYF.

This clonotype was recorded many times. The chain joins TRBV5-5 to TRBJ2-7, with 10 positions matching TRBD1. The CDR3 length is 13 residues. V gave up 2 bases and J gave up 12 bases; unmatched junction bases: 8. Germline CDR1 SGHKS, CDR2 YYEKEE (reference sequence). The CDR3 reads CASSFNRDRGSYF. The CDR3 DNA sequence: TGTGCCAGCAGCTTTAACCGGGACAGGGGTTCGTACTTC. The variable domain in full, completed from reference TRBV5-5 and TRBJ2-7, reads DAGVTQSPTHLIKTRGQQVTLRCSPISGHKSVSWYQQVLGQGPQFIFQYYEKEERGRGNFPDRFSARQFPNYSSELNVNALLLGDSALYLCASSFNRDRGSYFGPGTRLTVT.